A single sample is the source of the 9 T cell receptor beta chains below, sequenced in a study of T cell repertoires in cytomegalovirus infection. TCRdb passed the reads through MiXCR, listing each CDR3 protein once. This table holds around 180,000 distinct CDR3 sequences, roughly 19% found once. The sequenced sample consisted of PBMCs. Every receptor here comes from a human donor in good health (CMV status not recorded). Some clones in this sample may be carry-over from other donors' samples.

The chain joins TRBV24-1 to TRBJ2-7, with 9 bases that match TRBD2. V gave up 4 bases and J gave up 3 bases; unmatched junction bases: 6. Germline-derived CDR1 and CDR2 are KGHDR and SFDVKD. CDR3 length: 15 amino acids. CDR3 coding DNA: TGTGCCACCAGTGAGGCCAGCGGGGGGCTCTACGAGCAGTACTTC. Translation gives CATSEASGGLYEQYF.

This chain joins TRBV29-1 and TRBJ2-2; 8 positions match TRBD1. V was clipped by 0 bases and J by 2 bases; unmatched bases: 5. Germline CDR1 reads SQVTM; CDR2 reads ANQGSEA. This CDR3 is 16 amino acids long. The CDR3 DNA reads TGCAGCGTTGAAGATGGGGCAGGGGGCAACACCGGGGAGCTGTTTTTT. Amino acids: CSVEDGAGGNTGELFF.

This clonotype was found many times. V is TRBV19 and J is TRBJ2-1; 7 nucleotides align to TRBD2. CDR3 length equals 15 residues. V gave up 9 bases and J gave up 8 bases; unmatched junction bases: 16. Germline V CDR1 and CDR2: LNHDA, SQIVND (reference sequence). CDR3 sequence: CASGIRAGVRDEQFF. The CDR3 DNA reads TGTGCCAGCGGGATACGGGCGGGAGTCCGCGATGAGCAGTTCTTC. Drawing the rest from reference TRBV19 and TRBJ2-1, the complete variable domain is DGGITQSPKYLFRKEGQNVTLSCEQNLNHDAMYWYRQDPGQGLRLIYYSQIVNDFQKGDIAEGYSVSREKKESFPLTVTSAQKNPTAFYLCASGIRAGVRDEQFFGPGTRLTVL.

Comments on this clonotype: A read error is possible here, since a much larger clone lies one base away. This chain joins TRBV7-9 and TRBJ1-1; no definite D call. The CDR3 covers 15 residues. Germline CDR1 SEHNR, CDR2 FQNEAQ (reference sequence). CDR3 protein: CTSSSTGVTNTEAFF. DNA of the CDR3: TGTACCAGCAGCTCCACCGGGGTCACGAACACTGAAGCTTTCTTT.

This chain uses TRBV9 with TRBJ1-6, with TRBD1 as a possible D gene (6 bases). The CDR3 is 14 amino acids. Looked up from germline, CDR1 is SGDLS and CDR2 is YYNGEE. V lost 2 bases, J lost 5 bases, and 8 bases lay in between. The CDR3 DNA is TGTGCCAGCAGCGTGGGGGCAGATAATTCACCCCTCCACTTT. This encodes CASSVGADNSPLHF.

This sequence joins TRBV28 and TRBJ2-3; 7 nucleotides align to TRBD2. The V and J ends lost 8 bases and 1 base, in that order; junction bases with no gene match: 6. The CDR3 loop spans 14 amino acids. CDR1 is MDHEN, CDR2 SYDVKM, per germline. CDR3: CASGGGGGTDTQYF. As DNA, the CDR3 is TGTGCCAGCGGTGGGGGGGGAGGCACAGATACGCAGTATTTT.

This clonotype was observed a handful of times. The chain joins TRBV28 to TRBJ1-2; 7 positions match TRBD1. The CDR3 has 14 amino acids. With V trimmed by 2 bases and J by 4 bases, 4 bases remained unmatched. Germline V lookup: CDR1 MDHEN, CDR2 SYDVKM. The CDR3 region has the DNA TGTGCCAGCAGTTTAGGGGGACAGAGCTATGGCTACACCTTC. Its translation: CASSLGGQSYGYTF.

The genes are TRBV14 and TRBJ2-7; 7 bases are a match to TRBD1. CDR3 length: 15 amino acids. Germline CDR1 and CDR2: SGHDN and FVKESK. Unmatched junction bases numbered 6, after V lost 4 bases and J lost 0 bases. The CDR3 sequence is CASSPTGLRSYEQYF. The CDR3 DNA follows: TGTGCCAGCAGCCCGACAGGGCTTCGCTCCTACGAGCAGTACTTC.

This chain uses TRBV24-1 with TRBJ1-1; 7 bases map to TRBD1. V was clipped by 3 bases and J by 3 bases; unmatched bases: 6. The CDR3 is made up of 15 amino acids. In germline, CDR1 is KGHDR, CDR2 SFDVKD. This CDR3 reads CATSDPRQGDTEAFF. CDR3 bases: TGTGCCACCAGTGATCCCCGACAGGGAGACACTGAAGCTTTCTTT.